This TCR beta chain emerged from a study of PD-1 blockade in classical Hodgkin lymphoma. Whole-study findings and limits: By C4D1 there was a significant rise in CD4+ TCR diversity but not in CD8+ TCR diversity. Lower baseline TCR diversity marked trial partial responders and progressors.

With 3 bases removed from V and 8 bases from J, the gap between germline ends came to 12 bases. CDR1 is SGHRS, CDR2 YFSETQ, per germline. The CDR3 contains 13 residues. Assay used: immunoSEQ multiplex PCR; TCRdb lists only in-frame clones, some missing. The table has 90,000 to 100,000 clones, approximately 92% seen once. In every patient, relapse followed autologous stem cell transplantation, while exposure to brentuximab vedotin differed. On this clone itself: No antigen is known for it.

Sequencing was performed on peripheral blood mononuclear cells (PBMCs), taken before the second cycle of nivolumab. The V and J genes are TRBV5-1 and TRBJ2-1; no reliable D call. The TCR comes from a human donor with classical Hodgkin lymphoma. This chain's CDR3 is CASSSQRSHEQFF. CDR3 coding DNA: TGCGCCAGCAGCTCCCAAAGATCCCATGAGCAGTTCTTC. The whole variable domain, filled in from reference TRBV5-1 and TRBJ2-1, reads KAGVTQTPRYLIKTRGQQVTLSCSPISGHRSVSWYQQTPGQGLQFLFEYFSETQRNKGNFPGRFSGRQFSNSRSEMNVSTLELGDSALYLCASSSQRSHEQFFGPGTRLTVL.